This T cell receptor (beta chain) was captured by sequencing in a study of tumor-infiltrating lymphocytes in localized non-small cell lung cancer. On the study more broadly: From each patient, both tumor and uninvolved lung, non-adjacent to tumor, were sampled.

By proportion, this clone is medium-sized. Its antigen is unidentified. Sequencing was performed with immunoSEQ multiplex PCR; in TCRdb, only in-frame clones are kept and a portion is missing. The data hold 25,000 or so clones, with roughly 73% observed a single time. Study findings and constraints: Recurrence-free survival showed no association with tumor T-cell fraction.

The CDR3 spans 15 residues. Trimming took 2 bases from V and 0 from J, leaving 8 bases between them. CDR1 and CDR2 (germline): MNHNS, SASEGT. The sample taken for sequencing was lung tumor tissue. The chain employs TRBV6-1 and TRBJ1-3; possible D gene TRBD1, 5 bases. This TCR came from a human donor with non-small cell lung cancer. Written as DNA, the CDR3 is TGTGCCAGCAGTGAAACTGACAGCTCTGGAAACACCATATATTTT. This gives the protein CASSETDSSGNTIYF.